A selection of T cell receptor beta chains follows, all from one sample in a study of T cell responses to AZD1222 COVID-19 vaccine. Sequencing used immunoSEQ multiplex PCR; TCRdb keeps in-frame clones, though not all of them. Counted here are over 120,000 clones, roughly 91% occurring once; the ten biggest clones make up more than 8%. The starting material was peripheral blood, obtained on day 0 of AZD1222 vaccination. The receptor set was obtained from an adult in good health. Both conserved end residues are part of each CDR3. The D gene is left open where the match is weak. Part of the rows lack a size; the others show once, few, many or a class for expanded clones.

cdr3_aa: CASSLLRTSGGSPYEQYF; cdr3_nt: TGTGCCAGCAGCCTCTTGAGGACTAGCGGGGGGTCCCCCTACGAGCAGTACTTC; j_call: TRBJ2-7; v_call: TRBV7-8; clone_size: .; d_call: TRBD2
cdr3_aa: CASSYSGPYSEKLFF; cdr3_nt: TGTGCCAGCAGTTACTCCGGGCCTTACAGTGAAAAACTGTTTTTT; j_call: TRBJ1-4; v_call: TRBV6-6; clone_size: .; d_call: .
cdr3_aa: CASSLRGGHEQYF; cdr3_nt: TGTGCCAGCAGTTTACGAGGAGGCCACGAGCAGTACTTC; j_call: TRBJ2-7; v_call: TRBV27; clone_size: .; d_call: .
cdr3_aa: CASSLRPNRAYNEQFF; cdr3_nt: TGTGCCAGTAGTTTGCGACCGAATAGGGCCTACAATGAGCAGTTCTTC; j_call: TRBJ2-1; v_call: TRBV19; clone_size: .; d_call: .
cdr3_aa: CASSGRGGYGYTF; cdr3_nt: TGTGCCAGCAGCGGGAGAGGGGGCTATGGCTACACCTTC; j_call: TRBJ1-2; v_call: TRBV2; clone_size: .; d_call: .
cdr3_aa: CAWNGANTGELFF; cdr3_nt: TGTGCCTGGAACGGAGCGAACACCGGGGAGCTGTTTTTT; j_call: TRBJ2-2; v_call: TRBV30; clone_size: .; d_call: .
cdr3_aa: CAWDRGGSVVNQPQHF; cdr3_nt: TGTGCCTGGGACAGGGGAGGGTCTGTGGTCAATCAGCCCCAGCATTTT; j_call: TRBJ1-5; v_call: TRBV30; clone_size: .; d_call: TRBD1
cdr3_aa: CASSMDGTSTDTQYF; cdr3_nt: TGTGCCAGCAGTATGGACGGAACTAGCACAGATACGCAGTATTTT; j_call: TRBJ2-3; v_call: TRBV5-4; clone_size: .; d_call: .
cdr3_aa: CATSRDRAVDGYTF; cdr3_nt: TGTGCCACCAGCAGGGACAGGGCCGTGGATGGCTACACCTTC; j_call: TRBJ1-2; v_call: TRBV15; clone_size: .; d_call: TRBD1
cdr3_aa: CASRAPAGTEAFF; cdr3_nt: TGTGCCAGTAGGGCCCCCGCAGGCACTGAAGCTTTCTTT; j_call: TRBJ1-1; v_call: TRBV19; clone_size: .; d_call: .
cdr3_aa: CASSFLGTGAQYF; cdr3_nt: TGTGCCAGCAGTTTCTTAGGGACAGGTGCGCAGTATTTT; j_call: TRBJ2-3; v_call: TRBV11-3; clone_size: .; d_call: TRBD1
cdr3_aa: CASSWGWDTEAFF; cdr3_nt: TGTGCCAGCAGTTGGGGTTGGGACACTGAAGCTTTCTTT; j_call: TRBJ1-1; v_call: TRBV21-1; clone_size: .; d_call: .
cdr3_aa: CASSNTEGAFYGYTF; cdr3_nt: TGTGCCAGCAGCAATACTGAAGGGGCCTTCTATGGCTACACCTTC; j_call: TRBJ1-2; v_call: TRBV21-1; clone_size: .; d_call: .
cdr3_aa: CAISRGTGNTEAFF; cdr3_nt: TGTGCCATCAGTCGAGGGACGGGGAACACTGAAGCTTTCTTT; j_call: TRBJ1-1; v_call: TRBV10-3; clone_size: .; d_call: .
cdr3_aa: CASSPASTTNEKLFF; cdr3_nt: TGTGCCAGCTCACCGGCAAGCACAACTAATGAAAAACTGTTTTTT; j_call: TRBJ1-4; v_call: TRBV18; clone_size: .; d_call: .
cdr3_aa: CASTNSGNTIYF; cdr3_nt: TGTGCCAGCACGAACTCTGGAAACACCATATATTTT; j_call: TRBJ1-3; v_call: TRBV7-9; clone_size: .; d_call: .
cdr3_aa: CASSQDSGGTDTQYF; cdr3_nt: TGTGCCAGCAGCCAGGATAGCGGGGGAACAGATACGCAGTATTTT; j_call: TRBJ2-3; v_call: TRBV3-1/TRBV3-2; clone_size: .; d_call: TRBD2
cdr3_aa: CASLGASFEAFF; cdr3_nt: TGTGCCAGCTTGGGGGCCAGCTTTGAAGCTTTCTTT; j_call: TRBJ1-1; v_call: TRBV7-9; clone_size: .; d_call: .
cdr3_aa: CASSPGWGSGANVLTF; cdr3_nt: TGTGCCAGCTCACCAGGGTGGGGCTCTGGGGCCAACGTCCTGACTTTC; j_call: TRBJ2-6; v_call: TRBV18; clone_size: .; d_call: .
cdr3_aa: CASSLGLAGVVAGELFF; cdr3_nt: TGTGCCAGCAGCTTAGGACTAGCGGGGGTGGTTGCCGGGGAGCTGTTTTTT; j_call: TRBJ2-2; v_call: TRBV11-3; clone_size: .; d_call: TRBD2
cdr3_aa: CASSLARGKTSLRRGEQYF; cdr3_nt: TGTGCCAGCAGCTTGGCCCGGGGAAAGACTAGCCTCCGCCGGGGGGAGCAGTACTTC; j_call: TRBJ2-7; v_call: TRBV5-4; clone_size: once; d_call: TRBD2
cdr3_aa: CASSPQDSQPQHF; cdr3_nt: TGTGCCAGCAGCCCGCAAGATAGCCAGCCCCAGCATTTT; j_call: TRBJ1-5; v_call: TRBV9; clone_size: .; d_call: .
cdr3_aa: CASNPGGQKDTQYF; cdr3_nt: TGTGCCAGCAACCCGGGGGGGCAGAAAGATACGCAGTATTTT; j_call: TRBJ2-3; v_call: TRBV6-5; clone_size: .; d_call: TRBD2